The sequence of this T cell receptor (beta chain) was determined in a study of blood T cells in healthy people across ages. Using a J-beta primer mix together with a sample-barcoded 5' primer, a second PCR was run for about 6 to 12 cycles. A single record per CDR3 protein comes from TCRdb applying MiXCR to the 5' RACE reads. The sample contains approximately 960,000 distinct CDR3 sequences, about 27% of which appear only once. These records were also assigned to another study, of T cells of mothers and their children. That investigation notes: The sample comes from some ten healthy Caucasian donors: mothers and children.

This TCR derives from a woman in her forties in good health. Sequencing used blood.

CDR3: CSAIIAGGRGEQFF. For the CDR3, the DNA is TGCAGTGCCATCATAGCGGGGGGGCGGGGTGAGCAGTTCTTC. V is TRBV20-1 and J is TRBJ2-1; 11 bases are a match to TRBD2. Germline V gene sequence: CDR1 DFQATT, CDR2 SNEGSKA (reference sequence). This CDR3 contains 14 residues. V was clipped by 6 bases and J by 9 bases; unmatched bases: 10.